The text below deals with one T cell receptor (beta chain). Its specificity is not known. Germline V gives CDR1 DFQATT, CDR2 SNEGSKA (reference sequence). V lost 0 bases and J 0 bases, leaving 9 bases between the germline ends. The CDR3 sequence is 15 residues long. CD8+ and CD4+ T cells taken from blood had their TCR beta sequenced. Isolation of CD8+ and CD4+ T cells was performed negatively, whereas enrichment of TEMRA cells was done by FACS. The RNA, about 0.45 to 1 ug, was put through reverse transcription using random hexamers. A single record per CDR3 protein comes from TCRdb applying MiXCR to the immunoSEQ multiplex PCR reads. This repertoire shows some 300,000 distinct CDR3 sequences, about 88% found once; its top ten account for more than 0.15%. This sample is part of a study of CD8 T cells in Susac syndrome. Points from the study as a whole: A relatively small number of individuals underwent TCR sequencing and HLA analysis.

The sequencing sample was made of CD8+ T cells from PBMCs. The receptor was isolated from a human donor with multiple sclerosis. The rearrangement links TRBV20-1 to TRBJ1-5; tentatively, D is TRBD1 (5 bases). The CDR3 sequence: CSAREQVNSNQPQHF. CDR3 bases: TGCAGTGCTAGAGAACAGGTTAATAGCAATCAGCCCCAGCATTTT.